Listed below are T cell receptor beta chains from one sample, sequenced in a study of T cell responses to AZD1222 COVID-19 vaccine. TCRdb keeps only in-frame clones here, not all; method: immunoSEQ multiplex PCR. The sample has tens of thousands of clones, 85% to 90% seen once; the top ten hold 10% to 13%. The sequencing used peripheral blood, collected on day 0 of AZD1222 vaccination. The receptors were sampled from an adult in good health. Each CDR3 is given with its conserved first and last residue. The order of the fields is V gene, clone size, D gene, J gene, CDR3 DNA, CDR3 protein. D genes are given only for firm matches. Some rows mark clone size as missing; the rest say once, few, many or name a class of expanded clone.

v_gene: TRBV30
abundance: NA
d_gene: NA
j_gene: TRBJ1-2
CDR3nt: TGTGCCTGGAGTGCAAGAGGGTCGGGCCTCAAGAGCTACACCTTC
CDR3aa: CAWSARGSGLKSYTF

v_gene: TRBV30
abundance: NA
d_gene: TRBD2
j_gene: TRBJ2-2
CDR3nt: TGTGCCTGGAGTGTTTCCAGCGGGGAAGGGGAGCTGTTTTTT
CDR3aa: CAWSVSSGEGELFF

v_gene: TRBV28
abundance: once
d_gene: TRBD1
j_gene: TRBJ1-1
CDR3nt: TGTGCCAGCAGTTTAGGGACAGGGTGGGAGAACACTGAAGCTTTCTTT
CDR3aa: CASSLGTGWENTEAFF

v_gene: TRBV3-1/TRBV3-2
abundance: NA
d_gene: TRBD1
j_gene: TRBJ1-2
CDR3nt: TGTGCCAGCAGCCAAGATTTGACAGGGAGCTATGGCTACACCTTC
CDR3aa: CASSQDLTGSYGYTF

v_gene: TRBV6-5
abundance: NA
d_gene: TRBD2
j_gene: TRBJ2-1
CDR3nt: TGTGCCAGCAGCCGTCTAGCGGGGGAATACAATGAGCAGTTCTTC
CDR3aa: CASSRLAGEYNEQFF

v_gene: TRBV4-1
abundance: NA
d_gene: TRBD1
j_gene: TRBJ1-2
CDR3nt: TGCGCCAGCAGGGGACAGGGACACTATGGCTACACCTTC
CDR3aa: CASRGQGHYGYTF

v_gene: TRBV3-1/TRBV3-2
abundance: NA
d_gene: NA
j_gene: TRBJ1-1
CDR3nt: TGTGCCAGCAGCCTGACTCCCAGCACTGAAGCTTTCTTT
CDR3aa: CASSLTPSTEAFF

v_gene: TRBV2
abundance: NA
d_gene: TRBD2
j_gene: TRBJ2-2
CDR3nt: TGTGCCAGCAGAGGACTAGCGGGACCCACCGGGGAGCTGTTTTTT
CDR3aa: CASRGLAGPTGELFF

v_gene: TRBV5-4
abundance: NA
d_gene: NA
j_gene: TRBJ1-2
CDR3nt: TGTGCCAGCAGTCTTTACGGGGCTGGTGGCTACACCTTC
CDR3aa: CASSLYGAGGYTF

v_gene: TRBV7-3
abundance: NA
d_gene: NA
j_gene: TRBJ2-2
CDR3nt: TGTGCCAGCAGCCGGGACTTGAACACCGGGGAGCTGTTTTTT
CDR3aa: CASSRDLNTGELFF

v_gene: TRBV27
abundance: NA
d_gene: NA
j_gene: TRBJ2-7
CDR3nt: TGTGCCAGCAGTTGGGACAACTACGAGCAGTACTTC
CDR3aa: CASSWDNYEQYF

v_gene: TRBV5-1
abundance: once
d_gene: TRBD2
j_gene: TRBJ2-1
CDR3nt: TGCGCCAGCAGCTTGGCGTTAGCGGGACTCAATGAGCAGTTCTTC
CDR3aa: CASSLALAGLNEQFF

v_gene: TRBV13
abundance: NA
d_gene: TRBD1
j_gene: TRBJ1-1
CDR3nt: TGTGCCAGCAGCTTAATCCCGGACAGGGGGTTCACTGAAGCTTTCTTT
CDR3aa: CASSLIPDRGFTEAFF

v_gene: TRBV3-1/TRBV3-2
abundance: once
d_gene: NA
j_gene: TRBJ1-3
CDR3nt: TGTGCCAGCAGCCAAGCCCCGGCCTTCTCTGGAAACACCATATATTTT
CDR3aa: CASSQAPAFSGNTIYF

v_gene: TRBV11-3
abundance: NA
d_gene: NA
j_gene: TRBJ2-3
CDR3nt: TGTGCCAGCAGCAACAGGGCGGAGGATACGCAGTATTTT
CDR3aa: CASSNRAEDTQYF

v_gene: TRBV21-1
abundance: NA
d_gene: NA
j_gene: TRBJ2-1
CDR3nt: TGTGCCAGCAGCCTAAAGGGGCGCGGGACTAGCAATGAGCAGTTCTTC
CDR3aa: CASSLKGRGTSNEQFF

v_gene: TRBV6-1
abundance: NA
d_gene: NA
j_gene: TRBJ2-3
CDR3nt: TGTGCCAGCAGTGAAGGGCGCACAGATACGCAGTATTTT
CDR3aa: CASSEGRTDTQYF

v_gene: TRBV6-2/TRBV6-3
abundance: NA
d_gene: NA
j_gene: TRBJ1-1
CDR3nt: TGTGCCAGCAGTACTAGGTCGAACACTGAAGCTTTCTTT
CDR3aa: CASSTRSNTEAFF

v_gene: TRBV28
abundance: NA
d_gene: NA
j_gene: TRBJ1-2
CDR3nt: TGTGCCACGCTCCATGGGGTAGCTTATTATGGCTACACCTTC
CDR3aa: CATLHGVAYYGYTF

v_gene: TRBV7-2
abundance: NA
d_gene: NA
j_gene: TRBJ2-7
CDR3nt: TGTGCCAGCAGCTTATCGGTGGGCGAGCAGTACTTC
CDR3aa: CASSLSVGEQYF

v_gene: TRBV5-1
abundance: NA
d_gene: TRBD1
j_gene: TRBJ1-5
CDR3nt: TGCGCCAGCAGCTCCGGGACAGGTGAGCAGCCCCAGCATTTT
CDR3aa: CASSSGTGEQPQHF

v_gene: TRBV24-1
abundance: few
d_gene: NA
j_gene: TRBJ1-1
CDR3nt: TGTGCCACCAGTGATCCCAGAGGAGCGAGGACTGAAGCTTTCTTT
CDR3aa: CATSDPRGARTEAFF

v_gene: TRBV19
abundance: NA
d_gene: NA
j_gene: TRBJ1-1
CDR3nt: TGTGCCAGTTCCCACGGCAGGGTATCCACTGAAGCTTTCTTT
CDR3aa: CASSHGRVSTEAFF

v_gene: TRBV28
abundance: NA
d_gene: NA
j_gene: TRBJ1-5
CDR3nt: TGTGCCAGCAGTTCCTCCCACGGGGCAGGCTATAGCAATCAGCCCCAGCATTTT
CDR3aa: CASSSSHGAGYSNQPQHF

v_gene: TRBV10-3
abundance: few
d_gene: NA
j_gene: TRBJ2-1
CDR3nt: TGTGCCATCAGTGAGGCAGGGAATGAGCAGTTCTTC
CDR3aa: CAISEAGNEQFF

v_gene: TRBV6-2/TRBV6-3
abundance: few
d_gene: NA
j_gene: TRBJ1-5
CDR3nt: TGTGCCAGCAGTTTTACAGGGACCAATCAGCCCCAGCATTTT
CDR3aa: CASSFTGTNQPQHF

v_gene: TRBV11-2
abundance: NA
d_gene: NA
j_gene: TRBJ2-1
CDR3nt: TGTGCCAGCAGCTTAGGGCCCCCTGGGCAGTTCTTC
CDR3aa: CASSLGPPGQFF

v_gene: TRBV12-3/TRBV12-4
abundance: NA
d_gene: NA
j_gene: TRBJ1-2
CDR3nt: TGTGCCAGCAGTTTGGCCGTGGGGGGCTACACCTTC
CDR3aa: CASSLAVGGYTF

v_gene: TRBV2
abundance: few
d_gene: TRBD1
j_gene: TRBJ1-5
CDR3nt: TGTGCCAGCATGGGTGGGTCAGGGGGCGTTAGTCAGCCCCAGCATTTT
CDR3aa: CASMGGSGGVSQPQHF

v_gene: TRBV7-9
abundance: NA
d_gene: NA
j_gene: TRBJ1-3
CDR3nt: TGTGCCACAGGGGAAGTAACGGGAACCCCCTCTGGAAACACCATATATTTT
CDR3aa: CATGEVTGTPSGNTIYF

v_gene: TRBV7-2
abundance: NA
d_gene: TRBD1
j_gene: TRBJ2-1
CDR3nt: TGTGCCAGCAGCTTAGCATCGCAGGGCAGGGGGCCCAATGAGCAGTTCTTC
CDR3aa: CASSLASQGRGPNEQFF

v_gene: TRBV12-3/TRBV12-4
abundance: NA
d_gene: NA
j_gene: TRBJ2-7
CDR3nt: TGTGCCAGCACCAGGGGGGGCAAGTACGAGCAGTACTTC
CDR3aa: CASTRGGKYEQYF

v_gene: TRBV6-1
abundance: NA
d_gene: NA
j_gene: TRBJ1-3
CDR3nt: TGTGCCAGCAGTGAAGGGACATTCATCTCTGGAAACACCATATATTTT
CDR3aa: CASSEGTFISGNTIYF

v_gene: TRBV6-5
abundance: NA
d_gene: NA
j_gene: TRBJ1-1
CDR3nt: TGTGCCAGCAGTTCCCCGGACGGAATGAACACTGAAGCTTTCTTT
CDR3aa: CASSSPDGMNTEAFF

v_gene: TRBV3-1/TRBV3-2
abundance: NA
d_gene: TRBD1
j_gene: TRBJ1-1
CDR3nt: TGTGCCAGCAGCCAAGCAGACAGGGGTAAAACTTTCTTT
CDR3aa: CASSQADRGKTFF

v_gene: TRBV19
abundance: NA
d_gene: NA
j_gene: TRBJ1-5
CDR3nt: TGTGCCAGTAGTAGTCGGAGAAATCAGCCCCAGCATTTT
CDR3aa: CASSSRRNQPQHF

v_gene: TRBV12-5
abundance: NA
d_gene: NA
j_gene: TRBJ2-1
CDR3nt: TGTGCTAGTGGTTTGGTAAGTGGCGGGGGCCGTTACAATGAGCAGTTCTTC
CDR3aa: CASGLVSGGGRYNEQFF

v_gene: TRBV2
abundance: NA
d_gene: NA
j_gene: TRBJ1-3
CDR3nt: TGTGCCAGCACTCCTGGGAGCTCTGGAAACACCATATATTTT
CDR3aa: CASTPGSSGNTIYF

v_gene: TRBV18
abundance: NA
d_gene: TRBD2
j_gene: TRBJ2-1
CDR3nt: TGTGCCAGCTCACCACCAGGACTAGCGGGGGGGCGAGTGAATGAGCAGTTCTTC
CDR3aa: CASSPPGLAGGRVNEQFF